This T cell receptor (beta chain) was observed in a study of control samples from healthy donors and cancer patients. Using immunoSEQ multiplex PCR, the repertoire was profiled, and TCRdb retains in-frame clones only, with some absent. Of under 130,000 clones listed, 85% to 90% are singletons. The CDR3 length is 13 residues. Trimming removed 4 bases from V and 5 bases from J; junction bases left unmatched: 5. The germline V gene encodes CDR1 SGHTS and CDR2 YDEGEE. The receptor's source is a man between 60 and 75 years old with lung cancer. The chain links TRBV5-8 to TRBJ1-2; TRBD1 matches 7 bases. Sequences were obtained from PBMCs. CDR3 sequence: CASSLTGWYGYTF. The CDR3 bases are TGTGCCAGCAGCCTGACAGGGTGGTATGGCTACACCTTC.